This is a list of T cell receptor beta chains from one sample in a study of blood T cells in healthy people across ages. TCRdb processed the 5' RACE reads anew with MiXCR; each CDR3 protein has one entry. The data contain about 1.7 million distinct CDR3 sequences, 28% of them seen just once; the ten biggest clones take up approximately 7.7%. Sequenced material: blood. The origin of the receptors is a woman aged 25 to 39 in good health. Each CDR3 is given with its conserved first and last residue. A D gene is named only where the DNA matches it firmly. Clone sizes are given selectively: once, few, many, or a class where the clone is expanded.

V,J,size,D,DNA,CDR3
TRBV10-3,TRBJ2-7,many,-,TGTGCCATCAGTGCCCAAGGGGGAGGCGAGCAGTACTTC,CAISAQGGGEQYF
TRBV4-3,TRBJ1-2,many,-,TGCGCCAGCAGCCAAGGACGCCTAGCTAACTATGGCTACACCTTC,CASSQGRLANYGYTF
TRBV5-1,TRBJ1-2,-,TRBD1,TGCGCCAGCAGCAGGACTCGACAGGGGGGGGAGGACTATGGCTACACCTTC,CASSRTRQGGEDYGYTF
TRBV9,TRBJ2-3,many,-,TGTGCCAGCAGCTCGGTACAGGCCCCGGCAGATACGCAGTATTTT,CASSSVQAPADTQYF
TRBV5-1,TRBJ1-1,-,TRBD1,TGCGCCAGCAGCTTACCGCTAGTCCCGGGACAGGGCAAGTATAGCACTGAAGCTTTCTTT,CASSLPLVPGQGKYSTEAFF
TRBV12-3/TRBV12-4,TRBJ1-1,few,-,TGTGCCAGCAGTTTGGGTACCCATGGGGGCACTGAAGCTTTCTTT,CASSLGTHGGTEAFF
TRBV7-9,TRBJ2-3,-,TRBD2,TGTGCCAGCAGCTCAAATCGACTAGCGGGCACAGATACGCAGTATTTT,CASSSNRLAGTDTQYF
TRBV6-6,TRBJ1-4,-,-,TGTGCCAGCAGGTACCGGGAAACCCATGAAAAACTGTTTTTT,CASRYRETHEKLFF
TRBV27,TRBJ2-5,many,TRBD2,TGTGCCAGCAGTACGGGACTAGCGGCCGGATCCAGGCAGACCCAGTACTTC,CASSTGLAAGSRQTQYF
TRBV7-3,TRBJ2-1,many,-,TGTGCCAGCAGCTTTAAGACCCGGGGGGCCATGTACAATGAGCAGTTCTTC,CASSFKTRGAMYNEQFF
TRBV6-2/TRBV6-3,TRBJ2-1,-,-,TGTGCCAGCAGAGGAACGGTCCCGGGGTACAATGAGCAGTTCTTC,CASRGTVPGYNEQFF
TRBV27,TRBJ1-2,few,-,TGTGCCAGCAGAAGTAATGGGGGGGGCTACACCTTC,CASRSNGGGYTF
TRBV5-6,TRBJ2-4,many,-,TGTGCCAGCAGTTCACCCCAGTTAGCCAAAAACATTCAGTACTTC,CASSSPQLAKNIQYF
TRBV12-3/TRBV12-4,TRBJ1-2,few,-,TGTGCCAGCAGGGGCTTCTATGGCTACACCTTC,CASRGFYGYTF
TRBV29-1,TRBJ2-7,many,-,TGCAGCGTCGCCGGGACTTCCTACGAGCAGTACTTC,CSVAGTSYEQYF
TRBV2,TRBJ2-1,few,-,TGTGCCAGCAGGGGAGTCCAGCAGTTCTTC,CASRGVQQFF
TRBV2,TRBJ2-1,few,-,TGTGCCAGCACTCGCGGGGTAGCGGCTAATGAGCAGTTCTTC,CASTRGVAANEQFF
TRBV4-1,TRBJ2-3,-,-,TGCGCCAGCAGCCAAGAAGCCCGGGACCGTTATCGCACAGATACGCAGTATTTT,CASSQEARDRYRTDTQYF
TRBV29-1,TRBJ2-5,many,TRBD1,TGCAGCGTTTGGGACAGGGGTTTAGAGACCCAGTACTTC,CSVWDRGLETQYF
TRBV18,TRBJ1-2,few,-,TGTGCCAGCTCACCCCGCCCTCCAGCAGGGGCTAACTATGGCTACACCTTC,CASSPRPPAGANYGYTF
TRBV7-2,TRBJ2-3,few,-,TGTGGCCGGGGTGGGGAGCAGTATTTT,CGRGGEQYF
TRBV6-1,TRBJ2-3,-,TRBD2,TGTGCCAGCAGTGAATTTGCGGGGGTAACCACAGATACGCAGTATTTT,CASSEFAGVTTDTQYF
TRBV6-4,TRBJ2-6,few,-,TGTGCCTGGCCGCACCGGGCTGGGGCCAACGTCCTGACTTTC,CAWPHRAGANVLTF
TRBV24-1,TRBJ1-3,-,-,TGTGCCACCAGTGGTACCAGGAACCTTGGAAACACCATATATTTT,CATSGTRNLGNTIYF
TRBV24-1,TRBJ2-1,-,-,TGTGCCACCAGTGATACGGACGTCCCCAGTGAGCAGTTCTTC,CATSDTDVPSEQFF
TRBV3-1,TRBJ1-2,-,-,TGTGCCAGCAGCCAAGGCCTTGGCAGCACCTTGAACTATGGCTACACCTTC,CASSQGLGSTLNYGYTF
TRBV30,TRBJ1-2,-,-,TGTGCCTCGGATCTAATGATCTATGGCTACACCTTC,CASDLMIYGYTF
TRBV6-6,TRBJ2-7,many,-,TGTGCCAGCAGTTCGGTCCGAGCGGGTATCTCCGAGCAGTACTTC,CASSSVRAGISEQYF
TRBV20-1,TRBJ2-1,-,TRBD2,TGCAGTGCTAGAGATGACACAGGGAGCGGGAGCTCCTACAATGAGCAGTTCTTC,CSARDDTGSGSSYNEQFF
TRBV7-2,TRBJ2-7,-,TRBD2,TGTGCCAGCAGCTTAGAGTCTAGCGGGAATAATGAGCAGTACTTC,CASSLESSGNNEQYF
TRBV3-1,TRBJ2-3,-,TRBD2,TGTGCCAGCAGCCGAAGAGAGCGGGGGACCCATACGCAGTATTTT,CASSRRERGTHTQYF
TRBV5-1,TRBJ2-1,-,-,TGCGCCAGCAGCTTGGACAGGGACGCCTACGAGCAGTTCTTC,CASSLDRDAYEQFF
TRBV9,TRBJ2-3,many,-,TGTGCCAGCAGCCCCACGGCAGGGAGGACAGATACGCAGTATTTT,CASSPTAGRTDTQYF
TRBV12-3/TRBV12-4,TRBJ1-6,-,-,TGTGCCAGCAGTTTGGGGACTCAGTCACCCCTCCACTTT,CASSLGTQSPLHF
TRBV7-3,TRBJ1-2,-,TRBD1,TGTGCCAGCAGCTTTCCCACAGGGGAAGGCTACACCTTC,CASSFPTGEGYTF
TRBV29-1,TRBJ2-5,-,-,TGCAGCGTTGAAACCCGCGGGCGCAGGGAGACCCAGTACTTC,CSVETRGRRETQYF
TRBV2,TRBJ2-7,once,-,TGTGCCGGCAGCGGCAGCCCCTACGAGCAGTACTTC,CAGSGSPYEQYF
TRBV27,TRBJ1-2,-,-,TGTGCCAGCAGTTTAAAGGGACCCTATGGCTACACCTTC,CASSLKGPYGYTF
TRBV10-3,TRBJ1-5,-,-,TGTGCCATCAGCGACGGGCCAAATCAGCCCCAGCATTTT,CAISDGPNQPQHF
TRBV12-3/TRBV12-4,TRBJ2-5,many,-,TGTGCCAGCAGTACGCATAACAGGGACGAGACCCAGTACTTC,CASSTHNRDETQYF